The 4 T cell receptor beta chains listed next were all sequenced from one sample in a study of T cell repertoires in cytomegalovirus infection. No antigens are known for them. Each CDR3 protein gets one entry after TCRdb re-called the reads with MiXCR. Among about 480,000 distinct CDR3 sequences, more than 30% were seen once, and the ten largest hold roughly 15%. The sample consisted of cultured PBMCs, taken from culture after CMV antigen stimulation. These receptors were obtained from a human donor in good health (CMV status not recorded). Some clones in this sample may be carry-over from other donors' samples.

The chain is built from TRBV11-2 and TRBJ2-1, with 11 positions matching TRBD1. J lost 8 bases, V lost 5 bases, and 11 bases had no gene match. Germline V gene data show CDR1 as SGHAT and CDR2 as FQNNGV. The CDR3 sequence is 16 residues long. The CDR3 DNA reads as TGTGCCAGCAGCGGAACGCGGACAGGGGGCTTCTATGAGCAGTTCTTC. Translating it yields CASSGTRTGGFYEQFF.

The chain carries TRBV12-3 or TRBV12-4 and TRBJ1-5; 7 positions match TRBD1. The CDR3 has 17 amino acids. V lost 0 bases, J lost 2 bases, and 7 bases stayed unmatched. The CDR3 reads CASSLAAGGYGNQPQHF. CDR3 in DNA: TGTGCCAGCAGTTTAGCGGCAGGGGGTTATGGCAATCAGCCCCAGCATTTT.

The V call is TRBV27, the J call TRBJ2-5; 7 bases agree with TRBD2. CDR1 and CDR2 from the germline V gene are MNHEY and SMNVEV (reference sequence). The J segment lost 4 bases and the V segment lost 6 bases, leaving 11 bases of the junction unmatched. This CDR3 has 15 amino acids. As DNA, the CDR3 is TGTGCCAGCAGCCCGACAGCGGGGATGAGAGAGACCCAGTACTTC. It is translated as CASSPTAGMRETQYF.

This clonotype occurred a few times. This chain uses TRBV7-9 with TRBJ2-7, with 7 bases aligning to TRBD2. Germline V gene sequence: CDR1 SEHNR, CDR2 FQNEAQ (reference sequence). The CDR3 runs 14 residues. The trim removed 1 base at V and 11 bases at J, leaving 11 bases unmatched. Here the CDR3 DNA reads TGTGCCAGCAGCTTAGGGGGCGGTGACCGGGGGGAGTACGTC. Encoded protein: CASSLGGGDRGEYV.